This TCR beta chain was identified in a study of blood T cell repertoires in COVID-19. In the study overall: Acute and convalescent COVID-19 samples came from the United States, Italy and Spain. Sources were T cells, B-cell-depleted T cells, or PBMCs; the material itself was cDNA or gDNA.

In the authors' workflow: Estimation of nucleated cell counts relied on the amplification of reference gene primers. Profiling relied on immunoSEQ multiplex PCR, and the TCRdb table lists in-frame clones only, not all of them. Clone size and V and J calls were adopted from that table, with D and trimming inferred from the DNA. This table holds about 210,000 clones, more than 70% found once. All enrollees were about 18 to 89 years old and from 24 US areas. CDR1 is MDHEN and CDR2 is SYDVKM in the germline V gene. V lost 5 bases and J lost 2, with 10 bases in between. CDR3 length: 13 residues. The chain employs TRBV28 and TRBJ2-7, with D possibly matching TRBD2 (7 bases). This sequence originates from a man in his forties with acute COVID-19. The specimen sequenced was PBMCs or T cells enriched from blood (not recorded which). The CDR3 protein is CASSRGGTYEQYF. The CDR3 coding sequence is TGTGCCAGCAGTAGGGGGGGGACCTACGAGCAGTACTTC.